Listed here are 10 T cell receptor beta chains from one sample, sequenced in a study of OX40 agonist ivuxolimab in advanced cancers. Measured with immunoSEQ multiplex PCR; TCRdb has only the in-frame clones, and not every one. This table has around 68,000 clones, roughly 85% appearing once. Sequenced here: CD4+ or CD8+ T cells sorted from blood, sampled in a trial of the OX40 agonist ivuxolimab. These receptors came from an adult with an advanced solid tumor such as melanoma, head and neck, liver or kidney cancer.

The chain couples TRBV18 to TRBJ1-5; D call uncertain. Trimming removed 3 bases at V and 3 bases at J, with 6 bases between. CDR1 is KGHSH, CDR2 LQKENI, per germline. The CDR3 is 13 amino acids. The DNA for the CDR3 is TGTGCCAGCTCACCTGTTGTCAATCAGCCCCAGCATTTT. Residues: CASSPVVNQPQHF.

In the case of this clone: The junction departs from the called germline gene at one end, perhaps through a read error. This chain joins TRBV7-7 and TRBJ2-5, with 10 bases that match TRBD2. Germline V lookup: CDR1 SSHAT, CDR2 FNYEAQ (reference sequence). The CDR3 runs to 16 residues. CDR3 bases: TGTGCTAGCAGCTTAGCCCTAGCGGGAGCTTTGGAGACCCAGTACTTC. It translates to CASSLALAGALETQYF.

Here the CDR3 reads CASSADRGNGEAFF. In DNA form, the CDR3 reads TGTGCCAGCAGCGCGGACAGGGGAAATGGTGAAGCTTTCTTT. This chain uses TRBV5-6 with TRBJ1-1, with 9 bases identical to TRBD1. V was pared by 4 bases and J by 7 bases, with 8 bases of the junction left unmatched. This CDR3 comprises 14 residues. The V gene's germline CDR1 is SGHDT and CDR2 YYEEEE.

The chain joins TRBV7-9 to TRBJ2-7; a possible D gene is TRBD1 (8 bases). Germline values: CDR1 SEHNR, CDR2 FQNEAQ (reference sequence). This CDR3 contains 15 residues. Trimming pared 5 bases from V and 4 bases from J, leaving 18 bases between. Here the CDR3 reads CASSPPDRGGYEQYF. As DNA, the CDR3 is TGTGCCAGCAGCCCACCAGACAGGGGAGGGTACGAGCAGTACTTC.

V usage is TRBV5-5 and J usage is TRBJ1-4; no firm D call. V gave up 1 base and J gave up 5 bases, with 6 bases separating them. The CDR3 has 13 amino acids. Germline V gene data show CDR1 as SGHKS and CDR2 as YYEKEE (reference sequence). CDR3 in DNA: TGTGCCAGCAGCTTGATGAGCAATGAAAAACTGTTTTTT. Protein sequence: CASSLMSNEKLFF.

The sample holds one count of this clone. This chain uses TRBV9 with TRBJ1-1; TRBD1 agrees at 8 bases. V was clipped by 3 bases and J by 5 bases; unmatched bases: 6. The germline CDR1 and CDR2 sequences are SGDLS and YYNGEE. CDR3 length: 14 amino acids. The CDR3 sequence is CASSATGGGTEAFF. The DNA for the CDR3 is TGTGCCAGCAGCGCCACAGGGGGTGGAACTGAAGCTTTCTTT.

CDR3 DNA sequence: TGTGCCAGCTCACTCCCGGACAGAGACTACGAGCAGTACTTC. It is translated as CASSLPDRDYEQYF. The chain couples TRBV18 to TRBJ2-7; TRBD1 might be the D (6 bases). The germline V gene has CDR1 KGHSH and CDR2 LQKENI. The V end lost 4 bases, the J end lost 3 bases, and 13 bases lay between the germline ends. CDR3 size: 14 residues.

In nucleotides, the CDR3 is TGTGCCAGCCAGGGAGTCTATAGCAATCAGCCCCAGCATTTT. Translating gives CASQGVYSNQPQHF. The chain links TRBV2 to TRBJ1-5; maybe TRBD1 (5 bases). This CDR3 has 14 residues. Germline V lookup: CDR1 SNHLY, CDR2 FYNNEI. The V end was cut by 8 bases, the J end by 0 bases, with 11 bases between.

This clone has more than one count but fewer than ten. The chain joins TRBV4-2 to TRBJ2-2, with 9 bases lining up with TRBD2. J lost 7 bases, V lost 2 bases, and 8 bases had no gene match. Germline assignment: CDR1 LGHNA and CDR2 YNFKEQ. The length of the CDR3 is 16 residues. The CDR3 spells CASSQRLAATVGELFF. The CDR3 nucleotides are TGTGCCAGCAGCCAACGACTAGCGGCAACTGTCGGGGAGCTGTTTTTT.

The CDR3 here is CASSKPKGQPRTEAFF. The CDR3 DNA is TGCGCCAGCAGCAAACCCAAGGGACAGCCCCGGACTGAAGCTTTCTTT. The V call is TRBV5-1, the J call TRBJ1-1; 7 nucleotides match TRBD1. The CDR3 has 16 amino acids. V lost 4 bases to trimming and J lost 5 bases; unmatched junction nucleotides: 14. Germline CDR1 SGHRS, CDR2 YFSETQ.